The present entry profiles one T cell receptor beta chain with its context. This likely stems from a read error, as it lies one base from a far larger clone. Donors had no recently reported acute infections or vaccinations and were HIV-negative. Those who donated, Caucasian adults without exception, all lived in Nashville, Tennessee. Unsorted samples drew genomic DNA from tens of millions of PBMCs. The assay was run at deep level. Repertoires were generated with immunoSEQ multiplex PCR, while TCRdb's copy carries only in-frame clones and drops some. The sample has about 460,000 clones, approximately 71% seen once. The V gene's germline CDR1 is GTSNPN and CDR2 SVGIG (reference sequence). This CDR3 region has 11 residues. V shed 8 bases and J shed 7 bases, with 12 bases lying between them. This entry comes from a study of shared clonotypes between healthy human individuals.

The sequence was collected from a woman aged 40 to 50 in good health. Some clones in this sample may be carry-over from other donors' samples. The chain recombines TRBV30 with TRBJ2-1; D remains ambiguous. Sequencing was carried out using PBMCs. The CDR3 region has the DNA TGTGCCGGGATCCTTTGGAATGAGCAGTTCTTC. Its protein is CAGILWNEQFF.